The present T cell receptor beta chain was sequenced within a study of TIL therapy for anti-PD-1-resistant metastatic lung cancer (dated by TCRdb to the early 2020s). For context, the study as a whole: Tumors were harvested prior to any PD-1/PD-L1 blockade, after which nivolumab was administered to patients, and lymphodepletion, expanded TIL infusion and IL-2 were given to patients who progressed. T cell receptor beta sequencing of tumor and peripheral blood served to follow clonotypes across the tumor, the expanded TIL product, and serial blood samples. A median non-synonymous tumor mutation burden of about 1.5 mutations per megabase was determined across the cohort by whole-exome sequencing. The cohort was composed predominantly of lung adenocarcinoma, with several EGFR-mutant and two ALK-rearranged tumors included, and half of patients were identified as current or former smokers. A median age of around 54 years (range about 38-80) and a median tumor PD-L1 proportion score of 5.5% to 7% were recorded among enrolled patients. Findings and caveats that apply to the study as a whole: The cohort was highly selected, with more treatment-naive, never-smoker and oncogene-addicted patients than typical, limiting generalizability. The study protocol defined all tumor marker inferences as exploratory. The baseline peripheral repertoire was partially replaced by infused TIL clonotypes, which then decayed over months, and persistence showed no apparent association with response.

Reading the label with the study, this specimen's time point is: pre-treatment sample, taken before nivolumab and TIL therapy. A phase I trial run at two centers enrolled adults with stage 4 NSCLC between 2017 and 2020. The samples were obtained from a phase I trial that was single-arm and open-label and tested tumor-infiltrating lymphocyte therapy combined with nivolumab in advanced non-small cell lung cancer. Mononuclear cells from blood collected in EDTA tubes were isolated on a Ficoll gradient and snap-frozen as pellets, and DNA was then extracted using a Qiagen mini-prep kit. TCR beta CDR3 regions were amplified from genomic DNA by bias-controlled multiplex PCR with the immunoSEQ v3 hsTCRB kit. TCR libraries were sequenced on an Illumina NextSeq 500 to 1.5 million to 2 million read pairs for survey level or about 5-6.5 million for deep level. The source study handled its data this way. V, D and J genes were assigned, non-productive sequences were removed, and clonality was reported by immunoSEQ Analyzer software. Repertoires of infused TIL and blood were compared using productive Simpson clonality and the Morisita overlap index of productive TRB rearrangements. Absolute clonotype counts in blood were estimated as lymphocyte count times CD3+ fraction times the clone's productive frequency. What TCRdb holds here is the immuneACCESS table cut down to in-frame rearrangements. Part of the clones is not present; checked against another copy, under half of the missing clones reflect an unresolved V gene, and the others are unexplained. That table is the source of V, J and clone size, and D and trimming were worked out from the DNA. The sample records 14,000 to 15,000 clones, about 83% of which are singletons. Roughly 0.9% of the sample rests with the top ten.

Comments on this clone: The target of this receptor is not known. Base-call qualities are not available, and no considerably larger clone is one nucleotide away.

The CDR3 numbers 14 residues from cysteine through phenylalanine. The retained sequence is limited to the CDR3, 42 bases, with the frame set at the first base. Reading the germline V gene (reference sequence) gives CDR1 SGHNT and CDR2 YYREEE. V and J are trimmed by 4 bases and 2 bases, and the gene matches miss 3 bases of the junction. This chain is built from TRBV5-4 and TRBJ1-5; 7 bases in between match TRBD1. The sequence was obtained from a person between 30 and 79 years old with non-small cell lung cancer. The specimen comprised blood, sampled at baseline. The DNA sequence reads TGTGCCAGCAGCAGACAGGGAGGCAATCAGCCCCAGCATTTT. Its amino acids are CASSRQGGNQPQHF.